The rows below give T cell receptor beta chains drawn from one sample of a study of OX40 agonist ivuxolimab in advanced cancers. Produced via immunoSEQ multiplex PCR; TCRdb's table is partial and in-frame only. The sample has 11,000 or so clones, more than 80% seen once. The sequences come from CD4+ or CD8+ T cells sorted from blood, collected in a trial of the OX40 agonist ivuxolimab. These receptors were obtained from an adult with an advanced solid tumor such as melanoma, head and neck, liver or kidney cancer. Both conserved end residues are part of each CDR3. The order of the fields is V gene, clone size, J gene, D gene, CDR3 protein, CDR3 DNA. D genes are given only for firm matches. Rows give clone size only sometimes, using once, few, many, or a class for an expanded clone.

V: TRBV27; size: -; J: TRBJ2-1; D: TRBD2; CDR3: CASRPGLAHNEQFF; DNA: TGTGCCAGCAGGCCGGGACTAGCGCACAATGAGCAGTTCTTC
V: TRBV6-5; size: -; J: TRBJ2-7; D: -; CDR3: CASSAIRNRYEQYF; DNA: TGTGCCAGCAGCGCTATCCGGAACCGCTACGAGCAGTACTTC
V: TRBV19; size: -; J: TRBJ2-1; D: -; CDR3: CASSIRVNEQFF; DNA: TGTGCCAGTAGTATCAGGGTGAATGAGCAGTTCTTC
V: TRBV5-6; size: -; J: TRBJ1-4; D: -; CDR3: CASSRGTGEKLFF; DNA: TGTGCCAGCAGCCGGGGGACGGGTGAAAAACTGTTTTTT
V: TRBV9; size: once; J: TRBJ2-3; D: TRBD1; CDR3: CASSVPRTGGFTDTQYF; DNA: TGTGCCAGCAGCGTACCCCGGACAGGGGGCTTCACAGATACGCAGTATTTT
V: TRBV30; size: -; J: TRBJ1-5; D: -; CDR3: CAWSVGGPLSNQPQHF; DNA: TGTGCCTGGAGTGTTGGGGGGCCCTTGTCCAATCAGCCCCAGCATTTT
V: TRBV27; size: medium-sized; J: TRBJ2-1; D: TRBD2; CDR3: CASSSHTSGLMNEQFF; DNA: TGTGCCAGCAGTTCACACACTAGCGGGCTTATGAATGAGCAGTTCTTC
V: TRBV4-1; size: -; J: TRBJ2-3; D: -; CDR3: CASSQGTGSTDTQYF; DNA: TGCGCCAGCAGCCAAGGGACGGGGAGCACAGATACGCAGTATTTT
V: TRBV2; size: -; J: TRBJ2-7; D: -; CDR3: CASSTGGVYEQYF; DNA: TGTGCCAGCAGTACAGGGGGGGTTTACGAGCAGTACTTC
V: TRBV2; size: -; J: TRBJ1-2; D: -; CDR3: CASSEGIGHPNYGYTF; DNA: TGTGCCAGCAGTGAAGGCATCGGACACCCCAACTATGGCTACACCTTC
V: TRBV27; size: -; J: TRBJ2-1; D: TRBD2; CDR3: CASSLRTSGGLNEQFF; DNA: TGTGCCAGCAGTTTAAGGACTAGCGGGGGGCTCAATGAGCAGTTCTTC
V: TRBV6-4; size: few; J: TRBJ2-3; D: -; CDR3: CASSETGEADTQYF; DNA: TGTGCCAGCAGTGAAACGGGAGAGGCAGATACGCAGTATTTT
V: TRBV13; size: once; J: TRBJ2-2; D: TRBD2; CDR3: CASSTRLAGGPGELFF; DNA: TGTGCCAGCAGCACCCGGCTAGCGGGGGGGCCCGGGGAGCTGTTTTTT
V: TRBV2; size: -; J: TRBJ2-7; D: TRBD1; CDR3: CASSGQDGSYEQYF; DNA: TGTGCCAGCAGCGGACAGGACGGCTCCTACGAGCAGTACTTC
V: TRBV4-1; size: -; J: TRBJ1-1; D: -; CDR3: CASSSMGWTEAFF; DNA: TGCGCCAGCAGCTCCATGGGGTGGACTGAAGCTTTCTTT
V: TRBV19; size: once; J: TRBJ2-1; D: TRBD2; CDR3: CASSIGEGGEQFF; DNA: TGTGCCAGTAGTATAGGGGAGGGTGGTGAGCAGTTCTTC
V: TRBV7-2; size: -; J: TRBJ2-2; D: -; CDR3: CASSQDSVELFF; DNA: TGTGCCAGCAGCCAGGACAGTGTGGAGCTGTTTTTT
V: TRBV7-8; size: -; J: TRBJ1-1; D: -; CDR3: CATRGGEPQAFF; DNA: TGTGCCACCCGGGGGGGGGAGCCTCAAGCTTTCTTT
V: TRBV18; size: -; J: TRBJ2-7; D: TRBD2; CDR3: CASSYGGGRSSYEQYF; DNA: TGTGCCAGCTCTTATGGGGGGGGAAGGAGCTCCTACGAGCAGTACTTC
V: TRBV11-2; size: -; J: TRBJ2-3; D: TRBD2; CDR3: CASSYLAGGQDTQYF; DNA: TGTGCCAGCAGCTACTTAGCGGGGGGGCAAGATACGCAGTATTTT
V: TRBV7-8; size: -; J: TRBJ1-2; D: TRBD1; CDR3: CASSSGTGRAGYTF; DNA: TGTGCCAGCAGCTCCGGGACAGGGAGGGCTGGCTACACCTTC
V: TRBV19; size: -; J: TRBJ2-3; D: -; CDR3: CASRGLEYSSDTQYF; DNA: TGTGCCAGCCGGGGGCTAGAGTATAGTTCAGATACGCAGTATTTT
V: TRBV29-1; size: -; J: TRBJ2-7; D: TRBD2; CDR3: CSVRLAGGREQYF; DNA: TGCAGCGTTCGGCTAGCGGGGGGTCGGGAGCAGTACTTC
V: TRBV5-1; size: -; J: TRBJ2-6; D: TRBD1; CDR3: CASSLAPGQGAAGANVLTF; DNA: TGCGCCAGCAGCTTGGCCCCGGGACAGGGGGCCGCTGGGGCCAACGTCCTGACTTTC
V: TRBV19; size: -; J: TRBJ2-1; D: TRBD2; CDR3: CASSIDSEGRLAGYNEQFF; DNA: TGTGCCAGTAGTATAGATTCTGAGGGGAGGCTAGCGGGATACAATGAGCAGTTCTTC
V: TRBV7-9; size: few; J: TRBJ1-2; D: TRBD1; CDR3: CASSLEMTGSYGYTF; DNA: TGTGCCAGCAGCTTAGAGATGACAGGGTCCTATGGCTACACCTTC
V: TRBV29-1; size: few; J: TRBJ2-3; D: -; CDR3: CSVDAMAGHPPDTQYF; DNA: TGCAGCGTTGATGCCATGGCGGGCCACCCTCCGGATACGCAGTATTTT
V: TRBV21-1; size: -; J: TRBJ2-1; D: -; CDR3: CASRGTVPYNEQFF; DNA: TGTGCCAGCAGAGGGACAGTTCCCTACAATGAGCAGTTCTTC
V: TRBV7-3; size: -; J: TRBJ2-2; D: -; CDR3: CASSLEGTGELFF; DNA: TGTGCCAGCAGCTTAGAGGGGACCGGGGAGCTGTTTTTT
V: TRBV11-2; size: once; J: TRBJ1-1; D: -; CDR3: CASTRSGRGPLNTEAFF; DNA: TGTGCCAGCACCCGTAGTGGACGCGGGCCGCTGAACACTGAAGCTTTCTTT
V: TRBV11-2; size: -; J: TRBJ1-4; D: -; CDR3: CASSLGRIGRLNEKLFF; DNA: TGTGCCAGCAGCTTAGGCCGAATAGGGAGACTTAATGAAAAACTGTTTTTT
V: TRBV27; size: -; J: TRBJ1-2; D: -; CDR3: CASSPTGSAHYGYTF; DNA: TGTGCCAGCAGTCCTACAGGTTCCGCTCACTATGGCTACACCTTC
V: TRBV4-2; size: -; J: TRBJ2-7; D: -; CDR3: CASSYASSYEQYF; DNA: TGTGCCAGCAGCTACGCCAGCTCCTACGAGCAGTACTTC
V: TRBV5-1; size: -; J: TRBJ2-2; D: -; CDR3: CASRRVGDGELFF; DNA: TGCGCCAGCAGGAGGGTTGGCGACGGGGAGCTGTTTTTT
V: TRBV6-1; size: -; J: TRBJ2-7; D: TRBD2; CDR3: CASPPGPSGFEQYF; DNA: TGTGCCAGCCCCCCGGGCCCTAGCGGTTTTGAGCAGTACTTC
V: TRBV5-1; size: -; J: TRBJ1-3; D: -; CDR3: CASSSLPGRDYGNTIYF; DNA: TGCGCCAGCAGCTCCCTTCCCGGCCGGGACTACGGAAACACCATATATTTT
V: TRBV20-1; size: -; J: TRBJ2-5; D: -; CDR3: CSARVGRPFYF; DNA: TGCAGTGCTAGGGTGGGACGGCCCTTTTACTTC
V: TRBV2; size: few; J: TRBJ1-1; D: -; CDR3: CASSLSGSNTEAFF; DNA: TGTGCCAGCAGTTTGTCGGGGTCGAACACTGAAGCTTTCTTT
V: TRBV6-5; size: -; J: TRBJ1-2; D: -; CDR3: CATSEQGGSPYGYTF; DNA: TGTGCCACCTCGGAACAGGGAGGATCCCCCTATGGCTACACCTTC
V: TRBV6-1; size: -; J: TRBJ2-3; D: TRBD2; CDR3: CATSSGMGGTDTQYF; DNA: TGTGCCACCTCTAGCGGGATGGGGGGCACAGATACGCAGTATTTT
V: TRBV4-1; size: few; J: TRBJ2-1; D: TRBD2; CDR3: CASSQDNLAGFSYNEQFF; DNA: TGCGCCAGCAGCCAAGATAACCTAGCGGGGTTCTCCTACAATGAGCAGTTCTTC
V: TRBV11-2; size: -; J: TRBJ2-7; D: TRBD2; CDR3: CASSPTSSGGEQYF; DNA: TGTGCCAGCAGCCCCACATCATCGGGGGGCGAGCAGTACTTC
V: TRBV4-2; size: once; J: TRBJ2-7; D: -; CDR3: CASSQDGSSYEQYF; DNA: TGTGCCAGCAGCCAAGATGGGAGCTCCTACGAGCAGTACTTC